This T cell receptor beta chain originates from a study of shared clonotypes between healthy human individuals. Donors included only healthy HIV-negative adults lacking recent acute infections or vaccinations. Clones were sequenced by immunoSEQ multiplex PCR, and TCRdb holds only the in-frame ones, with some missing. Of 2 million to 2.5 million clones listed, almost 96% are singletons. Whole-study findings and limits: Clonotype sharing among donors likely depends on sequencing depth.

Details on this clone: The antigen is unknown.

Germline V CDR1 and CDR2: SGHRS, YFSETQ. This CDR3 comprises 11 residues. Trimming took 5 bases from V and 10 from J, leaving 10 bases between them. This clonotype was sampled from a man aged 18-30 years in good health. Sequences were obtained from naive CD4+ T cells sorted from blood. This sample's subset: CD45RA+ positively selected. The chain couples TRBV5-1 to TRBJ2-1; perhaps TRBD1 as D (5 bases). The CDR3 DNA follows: TGCGCCAGCAGTTATGACAGCGAGCAGTTCTTC. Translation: CASSYDSEQFF.